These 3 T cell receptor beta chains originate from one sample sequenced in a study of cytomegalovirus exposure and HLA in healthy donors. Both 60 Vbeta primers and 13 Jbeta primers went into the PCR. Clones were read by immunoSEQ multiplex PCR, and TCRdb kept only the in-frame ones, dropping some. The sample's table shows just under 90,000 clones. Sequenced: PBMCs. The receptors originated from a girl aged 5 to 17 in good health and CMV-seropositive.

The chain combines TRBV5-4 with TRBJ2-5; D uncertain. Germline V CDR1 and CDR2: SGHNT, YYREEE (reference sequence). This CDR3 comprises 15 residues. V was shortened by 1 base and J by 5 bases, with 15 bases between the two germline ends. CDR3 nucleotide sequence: TGTGCCAGCAGCTTGTCGGCAAGAGGAATGGAGACCCAGTACTTC. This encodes CASSLSARGMETQYF.

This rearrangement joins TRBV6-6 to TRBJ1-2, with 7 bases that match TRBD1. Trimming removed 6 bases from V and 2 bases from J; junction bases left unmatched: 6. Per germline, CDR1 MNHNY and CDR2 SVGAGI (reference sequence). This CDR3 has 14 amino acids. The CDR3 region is CASSPTGLNYGYTF. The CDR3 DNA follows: TGTGCCAGCAGCCCGACAGGGCTAAACTATGGCTACACCTTC.

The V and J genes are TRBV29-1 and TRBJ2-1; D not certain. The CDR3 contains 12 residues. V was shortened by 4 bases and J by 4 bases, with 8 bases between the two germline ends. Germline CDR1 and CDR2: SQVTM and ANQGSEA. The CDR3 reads CSVAPPYNEQFF. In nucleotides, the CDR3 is TGCAGCGTTGCCCCCCCTTACAATGAGCAGTTCTTC.